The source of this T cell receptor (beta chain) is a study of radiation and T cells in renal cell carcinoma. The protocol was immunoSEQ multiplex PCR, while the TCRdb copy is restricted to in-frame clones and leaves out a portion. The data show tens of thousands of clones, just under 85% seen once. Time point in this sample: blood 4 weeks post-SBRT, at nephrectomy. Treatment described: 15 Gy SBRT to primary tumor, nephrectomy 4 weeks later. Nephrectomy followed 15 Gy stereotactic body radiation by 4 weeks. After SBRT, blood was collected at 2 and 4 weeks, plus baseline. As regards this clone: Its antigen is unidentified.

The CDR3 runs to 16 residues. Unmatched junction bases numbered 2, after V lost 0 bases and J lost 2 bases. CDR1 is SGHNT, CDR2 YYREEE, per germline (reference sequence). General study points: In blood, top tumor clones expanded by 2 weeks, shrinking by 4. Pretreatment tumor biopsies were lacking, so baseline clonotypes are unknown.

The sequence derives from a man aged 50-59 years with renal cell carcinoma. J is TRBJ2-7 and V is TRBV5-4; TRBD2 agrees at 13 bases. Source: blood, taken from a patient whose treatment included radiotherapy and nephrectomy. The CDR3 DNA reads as TGTGCCAGCAGCTTGGGACTAGCGGGGGGAGCCTACGAGCAGTACTTC. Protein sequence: CASSLGLAGGAYEQYF. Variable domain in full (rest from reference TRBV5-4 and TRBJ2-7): ETGVTQSPTHLIKTRGQQVTLRCSSQSGHNTVSWYQQALGQGPQFIFQYYREEENGRGNFPPRFSGLQFPNYSSELNVNALELDDSALYLCASSLGLAGGAYEQYFGPGTRLTVT.